The 17 T cell receptor beta chains reported below all come from one sample, sequenced in a study of blood T cell repertoires in COVID-19. This table comes from immunoSEQ multiplex PCR, and its TCRdb copy is limited to in-frame clones, with some not included. The sample holds around 150,000 clones; under 90% are singletons and the top ten take about 6.4%. Source material: peripheral blood. Every receptor here comes from a human donor in a cohort sampled during active COVID-19.

The V gene is TRBV15, the J gene TRBJ1-3; 7 positions agree with TRBD1. Germline V gene lookup returns CDR1 LNHNV and CDR2 YYDKDF (reference sequence). This CDR3 comprises 17 residues. V gave up 4 bases and J gave up 0 bases; unmatched junction bases: 9. The CDR3 sequence is CATSTQKGAASGNTIYF. CDR3 sequence (DNA): TGTGCCACCAGCACTCAGAAGGGGGCGGCCTCTGGAAACACCATATATTTT.

J is TRBJ2-2 and V is TRBV5-5; a weak D match, TRBD2 (6 bases). The CDR3 runs 16 residues. CDR1 and CDR2 from the germline V gene are SGHKS and YYEKEE (reference sequence). The V gene lost 0 bases and the J gene lost 7 bases, with 16 bases spanning the gap. CDR3 sequence (DNA): TGTGCCAGCAGCTTGGCCGGAGGGGCGCTTGGCGGGGAGCTGTTTTTT. It specifies CASSLAGGALGGELFF.

In DNA, the CDR3 is TGTGCCAGCAGTTCCTTGACAGGGTTGTTTAATTCACCCCTCCACTTT. This sequence encodes CASSSLTGLFNSPLHF. The gene calls are TRBV27 and TRBJ1-6; TRBD1 matches 7 bases. CDR3 size: 16 residues. CDR1 is MNHEY and CDR2 is SMNVEV in the germline V gene (reference sequence). The V gene end was trimmed by 4 bases and the J gene end by 6 bases; junction bases not matched to a gene: 9.

This clone was picked up a small number of times. The V and J genes are TRBV7-2 and TRBJ1-5, with D unclear. Germline CDR1 is SGHTA and CDR2 is FQGNSA. V lost 6 bases and J lost 7, with 13 bases in between. The CDR3 has 13 residues. CDR3 DNA: TGTGCCAGCAGTGATTTAGTGAGGCAGCCCCAGCATTTT. Protein: CASSDLVRQPQHF.

The rearrangement uses TRBV6-5 and TRBJ2-7; tentative D call: TRBD2 (5 bases). Germline V CDR1 and CDR2: MNHEY, SVGAGI. The V end was cut by 7 bases, the J end by 4 bases, with 8 bases between. This CDR3 region has 11 residues. The CDR3: CASKRGYEQYF. CDR3 sequence (DNA): TGTGCCAGCAAACGGGGATACGAGCAGTACTTC.

V and J are TRBV18 and TRBJ1-6; 10 positions agree with TRBD1. Per the germline V gene, CDR1 is KGHSH and CDR2 is LQKENI. Germline trimming cut 3 bases from V and 9 bases from J; bases unmatched to any gene: 5. The CDR3 length is 15 residues. CDR3 DNA sequence: TGTGCCAGCTCACCTCCCGACAGGGGGCCTTCACCCCTCCACTTT. Translated, it gives CASSPPDRGPSPLHF.

The rearrangement joins TRBV28 to TRBJ1-1; D not certain. Germline V gives CDR1 MDHEN, CDR2 SYDVKM. There are 15 residues in the CDR3. V was clipped by 6 bases and J by 3 bases, with 17 bases between them. The chain's CDR3 is CASRTPGSPYTEAFF. The CDR3 coding sequence is TGTGCCAGCAGAACCCCGGGGAGCCCCTACACTGAAGCTTTCTTT.

The chain recombines TRBV28 with TRBJ1-4, with TRBD1 as a possible D gene (5 bases). The CDR3 spans 13 residues. Germline loops: CDR1 MDHEN, CDR2 SYDVKM. V lost 5 bases, J lost 8 bases, and 12 bases lay in between. The CDR3 sequence is CASSAGPGEKLFF. The CDR3 region has the DNA TGTGCCAGCAGTGCAGGGCCCGGAGAAAAACTGTTTTTT.

The chain combines TRBV11-2 with TRBJ1-2, with a possible D match to TRBD1 (6 bases). Per germline, CDR1 SGHAT and CDR2 FQNNGV. The CDR3 spans 15 residues. Deletions cut 2 bases from V and 4 bases from J, with 14 bases between. Here the CDR3 reads CASSLQGMDSYGYTF. For the CDR3, the DNA is TGTGCCAGCAGCTTACAGGGTATGGACAGCTATGGCTACACCTTC.

This clone was counted a single time. The chain uses TRBV12-3 or TRBV12-4 and TRBJ2-2; D call uncertain. V lost 7 bases and J 6 bases, leaving 12 bases between the germline ends. This CDR3 has 13 residues. The CDR3 DNA reads as TGTGCCAGCACCATACACCGATCCGGGGAGCTGTTTTTT. It specifies CASTIHRSGELFF.

The chain uses TRBV30 and TRBJ2-7; TRBD1 agrees at 9 bases. In germline, CDR1 is GTSNPN, CDR2 SVGIG (reference sequence). There are 15 residues in the CDR3. V trimming: 6 bases; J trimming: 5 bases; junction bases outside the gene matches: 14. The DNA of the CDR3 is TGTGCCTGCTCCAACGCCGGGACAGGGTCCCACGAGCAGTACTTC. It yields the protein CACSNAGTGSHEQYF.

This chain links TRBV5-1 with TRBJ2-1, with TRBD2 identical over 9 bases. This CDR3 contains 16 residues. Trimming at V came to 4 bases and at J to 10 bases, leaving 15 bases not matched to a gene. The germline CDR1 and CDR2 sequences are SGHRS and YFSETQ. In DNA, the CDR3 is TGCGCCAGCAGCATTGGACTAGCGAAACTTGAAGGCGAGCAGTTCTTC. It encodes CASSIGLAKLEGEQFF.

This chain links TRBV7-9 with TRBJ2-7; D call uncertain. CDR1 and CDR2 (germline): SEHNR, FQNEAQ (reference sequence). There are 12 residues in the CDR3. V gave up 6 bases and J gave up 4 bases, with 10 bases separating them. CDR3 residues: CASSQDAYEQYF. The CDR3 coding sequence is TGTGCCAGCAGTCAGGATGCGTACGAGCAGTACTTC. Full variable domain (rest looked up from reference TRBV7-9 and TRBJ2-7): DTGVSQNPRHKITKRGQNVTFRCDPISEHNRLYWYRQTLGQGPEFLTYFQNEAQLEKSRLLSDRFSAERPKGSFSTLEIQRTEQGDSAMYLCASSQDAYEQYFGPGTRLTVT.

V and J are TRBV6-5 and TRBJ2-7; D call uncertain. Germline CDR1 and CDR2: MNHEY and SVGAGI. V was shortened by 6 bases and J by 0 bases, with 15 bases between the two germline ends. The CDR3 spans 15 residues. CDR3 DNA sequence: TGTGCCAGCAGCGTGACTGACTGGAGCTCCTACGAGCAGTACTTC. Translated, it gives CASSVTDWSSYEQYF.

The V and J genes are TRBV6-1 and TRBJ2-7, with TRBD1 matching over 7 bases. CDR3 length: 16 residues. The V segment lost 2 bases and the J segment 2 bases; nucleotides outside the gene matches: 9. Germline V gene data show CDR1 as MNHNS and CDR2 as SASEGT. The CDR3 protein is CASSESRTGWPYEQYF. The CDR3 DNA follows: TGTGCCAGCAGTGAATCCCGGACAGGATGGCCCTACGAGCAGTACTTC.

The V call is TRBV7-9, the J call TRBJ1-2, with 9 bases that match TRBD1. The CDR3 consists of 14 residues. Per the germline V gene, CDR1 is SEHNR and CDR2 is FQNEAQ (reference sequence). After removal of 5 bases from V and 8 bases from J, the junction contained 9 bases not matched to a gene. CDR3 bases: TGTGCCAGCAGCCTAAACAGGGGGCAAGACGGCTACACCTTC. Its translation is CASSLNRGQDGYTF.

J is TRBJ1-2 and V is TRBV29-1, with 9 positions matching TRBD1. V lost 1 base and J lost 6; bases outside the gene matches: 3. Germline V gene sequence: CDR1 SQVTM, CDR2 ANQGSEA. This CDR3 region has 13 residues. As DNA, the CDR3 is TGCAGCGTTGAAGGGGGACAGGGCCATGGCTACACCTTC. Protein product: CSVEGGQGHGYTF.